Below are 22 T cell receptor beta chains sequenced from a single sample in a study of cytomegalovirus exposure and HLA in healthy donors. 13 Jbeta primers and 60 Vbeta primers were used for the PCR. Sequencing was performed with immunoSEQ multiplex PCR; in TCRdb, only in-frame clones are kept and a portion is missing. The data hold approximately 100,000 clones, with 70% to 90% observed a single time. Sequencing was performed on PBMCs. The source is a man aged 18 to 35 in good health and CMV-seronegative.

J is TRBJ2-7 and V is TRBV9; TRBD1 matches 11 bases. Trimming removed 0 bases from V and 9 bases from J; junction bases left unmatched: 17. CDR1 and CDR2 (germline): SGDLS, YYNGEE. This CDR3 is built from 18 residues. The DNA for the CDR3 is TGTGCCAGCAGCGTAGCCCTCGGGGACAGGGGGTTTGGGGACGGGCAGTACTTC. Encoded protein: CASSVALGDRGFGDGQYF.

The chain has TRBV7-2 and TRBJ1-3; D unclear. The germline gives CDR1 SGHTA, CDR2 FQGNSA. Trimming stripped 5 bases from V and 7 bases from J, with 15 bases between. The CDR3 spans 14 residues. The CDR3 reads CASSPGWQVNTIYF. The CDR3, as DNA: TGTGCCAGCAGCCCGGGATGGCAGGTTAACACCATATATTTT.

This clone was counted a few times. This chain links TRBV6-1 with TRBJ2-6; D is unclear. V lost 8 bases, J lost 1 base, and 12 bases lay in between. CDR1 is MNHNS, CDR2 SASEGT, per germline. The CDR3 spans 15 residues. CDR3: CASEAKVSGANVLTF. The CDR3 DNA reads TGTGCCAGCGAGGCCAAAGTGTCTGGGGCCAACGTCCTGACTTTC.

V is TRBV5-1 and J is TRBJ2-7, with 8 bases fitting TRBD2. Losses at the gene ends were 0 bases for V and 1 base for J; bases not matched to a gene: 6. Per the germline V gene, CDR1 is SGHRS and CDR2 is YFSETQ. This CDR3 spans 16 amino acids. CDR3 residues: CASSLGTGGGSYEQYF. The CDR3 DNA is TGCGCCAGCAGCTTGGGAACGGGGGGGGGTTCCTACGAGCAGTACTTC.

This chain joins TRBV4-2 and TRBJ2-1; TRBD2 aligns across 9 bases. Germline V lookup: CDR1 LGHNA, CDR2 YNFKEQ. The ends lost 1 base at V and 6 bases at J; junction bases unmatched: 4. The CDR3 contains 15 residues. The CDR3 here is CASSQGGGATNEQFF. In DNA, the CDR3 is TGTGCCAGCAGCCAAGGCGGGGGGGCTACCAATGAGCAGTTCTTC.

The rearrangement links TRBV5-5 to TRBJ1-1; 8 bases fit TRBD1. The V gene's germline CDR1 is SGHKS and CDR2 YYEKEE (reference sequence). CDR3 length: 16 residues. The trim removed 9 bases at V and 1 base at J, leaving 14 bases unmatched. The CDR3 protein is CATTTRTGTGNTEAFF. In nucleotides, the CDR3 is TGTGCCACTACAACGAGGACCGGGACAGGGAACACTGAAGCTTTCTTT. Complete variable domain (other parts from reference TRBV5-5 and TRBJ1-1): DAGVTQSPTHLIKTRGQQVTLRCSPISGHKSVSWYQQVLGQGPQFIFQYYEKEERGRGNFPDRFSARQFPNYSSELNVNALLLGDSALYLCATTTRTGTGNTEAFFGQGTRLTVV.

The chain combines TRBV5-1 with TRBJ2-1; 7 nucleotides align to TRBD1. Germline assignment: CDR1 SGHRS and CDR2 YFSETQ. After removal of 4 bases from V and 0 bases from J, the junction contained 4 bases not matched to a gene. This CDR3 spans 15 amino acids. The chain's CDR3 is CASSPRDSSYNEQFF. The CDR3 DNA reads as TGCGCCAGCAGCCCAAGGGACAGCTCCTACAATGAGCAGTTCTTC.

CDR3 protein: CASSPQDRASYNEQFF. In DNA, the CDR3 is TGTGCCAGCAGCCCCCAGGACAGAGCCTCCTACAATGAGCAGTTCTTC. The chain links TRBV9 to TRBJ2-1, with D possibly TRBD1 on 6 matching bases. This CDR3 spans 16 amino acids. Germline loops: CDR1 SGDLS, CDR2 YYNGEE. The ends were cut back, 4 bases at V and 0 bases at J, with 14 bases in the middle.

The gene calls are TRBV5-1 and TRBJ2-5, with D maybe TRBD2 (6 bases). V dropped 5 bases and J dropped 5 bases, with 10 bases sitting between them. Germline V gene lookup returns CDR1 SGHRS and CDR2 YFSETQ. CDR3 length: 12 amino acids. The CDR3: CASREGSETQYF. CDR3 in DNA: TGCGCCAGCAGGGAGGGGTCGGAGACCCAGTACTTC.

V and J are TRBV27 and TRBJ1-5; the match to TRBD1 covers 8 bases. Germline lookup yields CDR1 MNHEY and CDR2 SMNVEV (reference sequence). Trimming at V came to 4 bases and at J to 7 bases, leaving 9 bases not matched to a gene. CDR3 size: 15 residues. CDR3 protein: CASSSGQGSAQPQHF. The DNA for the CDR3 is TGTGCCAGCAGTTCCGGACAGGGTAGTGCCCAGCCCCAGCATTTT.

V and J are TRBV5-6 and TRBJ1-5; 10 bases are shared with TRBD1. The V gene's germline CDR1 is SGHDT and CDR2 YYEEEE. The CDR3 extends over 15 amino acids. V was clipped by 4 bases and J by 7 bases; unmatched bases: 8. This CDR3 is CASSLGQGIGQPQHF. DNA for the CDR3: TGTGCCAGCAGCCTGGGACAGGGGATAGGACAGCCCCAGCATTTT.

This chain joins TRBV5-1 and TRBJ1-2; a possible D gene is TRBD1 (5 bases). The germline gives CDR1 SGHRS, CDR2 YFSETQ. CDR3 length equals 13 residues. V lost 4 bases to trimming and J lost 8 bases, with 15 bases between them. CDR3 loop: CASSLGRGGGYTF. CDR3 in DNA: TGCGCCAGCAGCCTGGGACGGGGAGGAGGCTACACCTTC.

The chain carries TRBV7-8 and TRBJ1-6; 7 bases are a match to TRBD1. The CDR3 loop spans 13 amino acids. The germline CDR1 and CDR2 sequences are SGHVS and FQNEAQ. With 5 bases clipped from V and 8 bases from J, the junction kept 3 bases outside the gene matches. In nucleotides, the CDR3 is TGTGCCAGCAGCCCCGACAGGGATTCACCCCTCCACTTT. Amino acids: CASSPDRDSPLHF.

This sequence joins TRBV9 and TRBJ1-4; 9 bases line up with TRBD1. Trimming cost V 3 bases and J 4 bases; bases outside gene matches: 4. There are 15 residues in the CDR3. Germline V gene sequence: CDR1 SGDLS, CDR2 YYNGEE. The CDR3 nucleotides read TGTGCCAGCAGCGCCTTGACAGGGGGTAATGAAAAACTGTTTTTT. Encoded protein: CASSALTGGNEKLFF.

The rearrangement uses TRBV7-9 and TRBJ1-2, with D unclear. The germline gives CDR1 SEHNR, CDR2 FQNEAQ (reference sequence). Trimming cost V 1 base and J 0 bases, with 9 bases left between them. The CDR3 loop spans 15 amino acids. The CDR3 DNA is TGTGCCAGCAGCTTAGTAGGGAGACCTAACTATGGCTACACCTTC. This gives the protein CASSLVGRPNYGYTF.

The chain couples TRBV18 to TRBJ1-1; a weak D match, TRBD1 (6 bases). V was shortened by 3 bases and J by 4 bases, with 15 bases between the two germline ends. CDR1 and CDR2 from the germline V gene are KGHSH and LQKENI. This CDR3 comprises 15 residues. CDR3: CASSPRTGMSTEAFF. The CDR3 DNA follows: TGTGCCAGCTCACCCCGAACAGGGATGAGCACTGAAGCTTTCTTT. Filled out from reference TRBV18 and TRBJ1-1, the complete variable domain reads NAGVMQNPRHLVRRRGQEARLRCSPMKGHSHVYWYRQLPEEGLKFMVYLQKENIIDESGMPKERFSAEFPKEGPSILRIQQVVRGDSAAYFCASSPRTGMSTEAFFGQGTRLTVV.

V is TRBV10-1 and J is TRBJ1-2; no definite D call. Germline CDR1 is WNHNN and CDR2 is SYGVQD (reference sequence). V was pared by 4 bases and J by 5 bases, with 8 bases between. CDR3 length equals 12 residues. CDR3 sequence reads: CASSAGDYGYTF. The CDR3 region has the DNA TGCGCCAGCAGTGCGGGTGATTATGGCTACACCTTC.

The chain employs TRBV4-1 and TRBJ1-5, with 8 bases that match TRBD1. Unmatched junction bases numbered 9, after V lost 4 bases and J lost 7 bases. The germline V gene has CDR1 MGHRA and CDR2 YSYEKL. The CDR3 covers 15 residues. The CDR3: CASSPQDRVRQPQHF. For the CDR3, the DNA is TGCGCCAGCAGCCCCCAGGACAGGGTAAGGCAGCCCCAGCATTTT.

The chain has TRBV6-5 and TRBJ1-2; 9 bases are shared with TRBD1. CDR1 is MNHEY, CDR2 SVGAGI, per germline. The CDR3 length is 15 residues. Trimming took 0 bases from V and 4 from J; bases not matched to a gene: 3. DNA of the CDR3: TGTGCCAGCAGTTACTCGTCGGACAGGGGCTATGGCTACACCTTC. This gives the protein CASSYSSDRGYGYTF.

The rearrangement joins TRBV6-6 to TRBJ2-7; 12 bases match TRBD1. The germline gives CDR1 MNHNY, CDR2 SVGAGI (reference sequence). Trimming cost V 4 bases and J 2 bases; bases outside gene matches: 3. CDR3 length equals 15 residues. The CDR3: CASSFRDRGPYEQYF. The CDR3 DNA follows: TGTGCCAGCAGTTTCCGGGACAGGGGGCCCTACGAGCAGTACTTC.

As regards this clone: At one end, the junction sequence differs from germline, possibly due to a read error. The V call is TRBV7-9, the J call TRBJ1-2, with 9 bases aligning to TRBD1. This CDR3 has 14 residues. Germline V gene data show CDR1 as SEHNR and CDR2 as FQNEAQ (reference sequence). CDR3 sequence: CSSRFTGGDYGYTF. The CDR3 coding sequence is TGTTCCAGCAGATTCACAGGGGGCGACTATGGCTACACCTTC.

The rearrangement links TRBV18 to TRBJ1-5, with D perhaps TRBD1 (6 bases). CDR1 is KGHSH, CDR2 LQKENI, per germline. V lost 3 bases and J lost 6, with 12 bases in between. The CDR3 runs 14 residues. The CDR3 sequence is CASSPNRDGQPQHF. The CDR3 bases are TGTGCCAGCTCACCCAACAGGGACGGTCAGCCCCAGCATTTT.